Listed below are T cell receptor beta chains from one sample, sequenced in a study of vaccination and CD4 T cells after COVID-19. One entry per CDR3 protein, called by TCRdb with MiXCR from the PCR reads. The sample consists of about 20,000 distinct CDR3 sequences, around 63% of them appearing once. These receptors have no known antigen. Sequencing was carried out using CD4+ T cells from blood, cultured in vitro. The receptors originated from a human donor who had recovered from COVID-19. CDR3s include the opening cysteine and the closing phenylalanine or tryptophan. The D gene is left open where the match is weak. Where a row states a size, it is once, few, many or the class of an expanded clone; other rows omit it.

v_gene: TRBV7-2
d_gene: .
abundance: few
CDR3aa: CASSFSPEKLFF

v_gene: TRBV6-1
d_gene: .
abundance: once
CDR3aa: CASSSRGRPHEQYF

v_gene: TRBV21-1
d_gene: .
abundance: .
CDR3aa: CASSGRQNYGYTF

v_gene: TRBV2
d_gene: .
abundance: .
CDR3aa: CASSAQGNTEAFF

v_gene: TRBV27
d_gene: .
abundance: few
CDR3aa: CASHRGGLTSSYEQYF

v_gene: TRBV2
d_gene: .
abundance: .
CDR3aa: CASNIQGYEQYF

v_gene: TRBV7-3
d_gene: TRBD1
abundance: few
CDR3aa: CASSPLQGSNSPLHF

v_gene: TRBV20-1
d_gene: TRBD2
abundance: .
CDR3aa: CSAQIQFSGSFSDTQYF

v_gene: TRBV20-1
d_gene: .
abundance: .
CDR3aa: CSARSGGHTGELFF

v_gene: TRBV28
d_gene: .
abundance: .
CDR3aa: CASTKSFLGSPLHF

v_gene: TRBV7-9
d_gene: .
abundance: .
CDR3aa: CASSARGEETQYF

v_gene: TRBV7-2
d_gene: .
abundance: .
CDR3aa: CASSPEGLWSGYTF

v_gene: TRBV28
d_gene: TRBD2
abundance: .
CDR3aa: CASSLRASGSGHEQFF

v_gene: TRBV7-8
d_gene: .
abundance: .
CDR3aa: CASSFSGRGTTEAFF

v_gene: TRBV2
d_gene: .
abundance: .
CDR3aa: CASSLPNYEQYF

v_gene: TRBV7-2
d_gene: .
abundance: .
CDR3aa: CASSSGPNQPQHF

v_gene: TRBV11-3
d_gene: .
abundance: .
CDR3aa: CASSWMTDTGELFF

v_gene: TRBV24-1
d_gene: .
abundance: .
CDR3aa: CATSDSTYRDQPQHF

v_gene: TRBV6-1
d_gene: TRBD1
abundance: .
CDR3aa: CASSRGTGGSGYGYTF

v_gene: TRBV7-8
d_gene: .
abundance: .
CDR3aa: CASSFGRFTYEQYF

v_gene: TRBV11-1
d_gene: TRBD1
abundance: .
CDR3aa: CASSTYSGGTEAFF

v_gene: TRBV7-9
d_gene: TRBD2
abundance: .
CDR3aa: CASSPKLAGGYNEQFF

v_gene: TRBV20-1
d_gene: .
abundance: .
CDR3aa: CSARDPVVGQETQYF